The T cell receptor (beta chain) described here comes from a study of blood T cell repertoires in COVID-19. Background on the study: From the United States, Italy and Spain came samples of acute and convalescent COVID-19. PBMCs, B-cell-depleted T cells, or T cells provided the cDNA or gDNA that made up the material.

Original processing notes: Estimated nucleated cell counts came from reference gene primer amplification. Profiled with immunoSEQ multiplex PCR; TCRdb holds only in-frame clones, not every one. That table gives V, J and clone size, and the DNA gave D and trimming. The sample carries under 300,000 clones, approximately 87% recorded once. Germline-derived CDR1 and CDR2 are SGHRS and YFSETQ. The CDR3 is made up of 15 amino acids. The trim removed 4 bases at V and 7 bases at J, leaving 9 bases unmatched. This sequence was found in a man in his sixties who had recovered from COVID-19. The source material was peripheral blood. This rearrangement joins TRBV5-1 to TRBJ2-2; 8 positions agree with TRBD2. This CDR3 is CASSISGMRGGELFF. In nucleotides, the CDR3 is TGCGCCAGCAGCATTAGCGGGATGAGAGGCGGGGAGCTGTTTTTT.